This TCR beta chain stems from a study of blood T cell repertoires in COVID-19 (dated by TCRdb to the early 2020s). Regarding the research as a whole: Collaborator samples came from the United States, Italy and Spain and covered acute and convalescent phases of COVID-19. The prospective study material was composed of cDNA or gDNA derived from T cells, B-cell-depleted T cells, or PBMCs. Deeply sampled blood TCRbeta repertoires from subjects exposed to, actively infected with, or recovered from COVID-19 were included in the dataset. The repertoires were released in a freely available public database intended as a resource for research on the immune response to SARS-CoV-2. Samples came from the ongoing ImmuneRACE study (first 160 participants) plus 1,254 subjects from 6 global collaborators. The sample metadata nearly always contained a de-identified subject ID, COVID-19 status, age in years and sex. Where HLA class I and class II types were available, the types were taken from metadata supplied by the sample provider, not from assay-based typing. Study-wide findings and limitations: Clinical and demographic metadata were provided uncurated, with the amount varying by source and participant.

Participants in the prospective study were enrolled through a virtual design, were aged about 18 to 100 years, and lived in 24 United States geographic areas. In the prospective study, cohorts were assigned on the basis of participant-reported clinical history obtained from a screening survey and a study questionnaire. Each participant in the prospective study had whole blood, serum and a nasopharyngeal or oropharyngeal swab collected by mobile phlebotomists. Participants in the prospective study had the option to provide additional blood draws and questionnaires over a 2-month period. Before DNA extraction, prospective study blood samples were shipped either frozen or at room temperature. Comment on this clone: Its binding antigen is unknown. No much larger clone exists at a distance of one base, and base qualities are not known.

TCRbeta CDR3 regions were amplified from genomic DNA using the immunoSEQ Assay, a bias-controlled multiplex PCR. The source study handled its data this way. The number of nucleated cells in each sample was estimated by amplification of reference gene primers within the assay. Sequence reads were collapsed and filtered to measure the absolute abundance of every unique TCRbeta CDR3 rearrangement. Productive Simpson clonality was computed per sample as the square root of Simpson's diversity index over productive rearrangements. This is the immuneACCESS table as TCRdb keeps it, with only in-frame sequences that have V and J called. A part of the clones is gone; compared with another copy, unresolved V genes explain less than half, and the rest is unexplained. V and J calls and clone size are copied from that table; D and trimming were computed from the DNA. The sample table lists about 210,000 clones, 80% to 85% of them with a count of one. The ten largest clones capture about 8.9% of the sample.

From the cysteine through the phenylalanine, the CDR3 covers 14 amino acids. Only CDR3 DNA remains: 42 bases, in frame from the first base. Taken from the germline V gene, the CDR1 and CDR2 loops are MNHEY and SVGAGI. The germline V and J ends show losses of 6 bases and 10 bases respectively, and no gene match explains 14 bases of the junction. The receptor's source is a woman aged 45-65 years with acute COVID-19. The specimen sequenced was PBMCs or T cells enriched from blood (not recorded which). The chain couples TRBV6-5 to TRBJ1-2, and TRBD1 matches 7 of the central bases. At the DNA level, the sequence is TGTGCCAGCAGCGCCCTACAAAGGGGGCGCGACTACACCTTC. The encoded protein is CASSALQRGRDYTF.